This T cell receptor (beta chain) was observed in a study of T cell repertoires in cytomegalovirus infection. There are many counts of this clonotype. MiXCR, run by TCRdb on the reads, gives a single entry per CDR3 protein. The sample holds approximately 250,000 distinct CDR3 sequences; approximately 13% are singletons and the top ten take 1.5% to 2%. This CDR3 is 15 amino acids long. V lost 1 base and J 5 bases, leaving 11 bases between the germline ends. CDR1 and CDR2 from the germline V gene are SGHTA and FQGNSA. This sequence was found in a human donor in good health (CMV status not recorded). Some clones in this sample may be carry-over from other donors' samples. The chain joins TRBV7-2 to TRBJ1-4; weak D call: TRBD1 (6 bases). The sequenced sample was PBMCs. The CDR3 sequence is CASSLGGGQNEKLFF. Here the CDR3 DNA reads TGTGCCAGCAGCTTAGGGGGGGGGCAGAATGAAAAACTGTTTTTT.